Below, 25 T cell receptor beta chains from the same sample are listed, as sequenced in a study of cytomegalovirus exposure and HLA in healthy donors. 13 Jbeta primers and 60 Vbeta primers were used for the PCR. Profiling relied on immunoSEQ multiplex PCR, and the TCRdb table lists in-frame clones only, not all of them. Of over 85,000 clones listed, more than 60% are singletons. Sequencing was done on a sample of PBMCs. These receptors all come from a man in his thirties or forties in good health and CMV-seropositive.

The CDR3 reads CASSSLAGGNNEQFF. CDR3 DNA: TGTGCCAGCAGCTCACTAGCGGGGGGAAACAATGAGCAGTTCTTC. This rearrangement joins TRBV7-3 to TRBJ2-1, with 12 bases aligning to TRBD2. This CDR3 region has 15 residues. The junction had 3 bases not matched to a gene; V was cut back by 4 bases and J by 5 bases. CDR1 is SGHTA and CDR2 is FQGTGA in the germline V gene. Variable domain in full (rest from reference TRBV7-3 and TRBJ2-1): GAGVSQTPSNKVTEKGKYVELRCDPISGHTALYWYRQSLGQGPEFLIYFQGTGAADDSGLPNDRFFAVRPEGSVSTLKIQRTERGDSAVYLCASSSLAGGNNEQFFGPGTRLTVL.

This clone was detected only once. This chain connects TRBV10-3 to TRBJ1-2; D may be TRBD1 (6 bases). From germline, CDR1 is ENHRY and CDR2 SYGVKD. Trimming left V 6 bases short and J 8 bases short, with 19 bases between. The CDR3 length is 14 residues. The CDR3 DNA is TGTGCCATCAGCCCCCAACCACAGGGTGGCGGCTACACCTTC. Translated: CAISPQPQGGGYTF.

This chain uses TRBV11-2 with TRBJ2-2; 12 bases agree with TRBD2. The CDR3 extends over 18 amino acids. The germline V gene has CDR1 SGHAT and CDR2 FQNNGV. With 3 bases clipped from V and 1 base from J, the junction kept 6 bases outside the gene matches. The CDR3 sequence is CASSFTSGGPLNTGELFF. CDR3 nucleotides: TGTGCCAGCAGCTTCACTAGCGGGGGGCCCCTGAACACCGGGGAGCTGTTTTTT.

The CDR3 protein is CASSSRGGARGYTF. In DNA form, the CDR3 reads TGTGCCAGCAGCTCCCGGGGGGGGGCGCGAGGCTACACCTTC. The chain combines TRBV27 with TRBJ1-2; weak D call: TRBD1 (6 bases). Germline CDR1 and CDR2: MNHEY and SMNVEV (reference sequence). The CDR3 is 14 residues long. V gave up 6 bases and J gave up 8 bases, with 19 bases separating them.

The CDR3 region has the DNA TGTGCCAGTAGTATGGCCAGGGTCGATCAGCCCCAGCATTTT. It encodes CASSMARVDQPQHF. The gene calls are TRBV19 and TRBJ1-5, with D possibly TRBD1 on 5 matching bases. V lost 3 bases, J lost 5 bases, and 11 bases lay in between. The V gene's germline CDR1 is LNHDA and CDR2 SQIVND (reference sequence). CDR3 length equals 14 residues.

The rearrangement joins TRBV4-2 to TRBJ2-1, with 15 bases aligning to TRBD2. V lost 8 bases, J lost 7 bases, and 0 bases stayed unmatched. Germline assignment: CDR1 LGHNA and CDR2 YNFKEQ. CDR3 length equals 13 residues. The DNA of the CDR3 is TGTGCCAGCGGGACTAGCGGGGGGAATGAGCAGTTCTTC. Its translation: CASGTSGGNEQFF.

V is TRBV11-2 and J is TRBJ2-6; weak D call: TRBD1 (6 bases). With 5 bases removed from V and 8 bases from J, the gap between germline ends came to 16 bases. CDR3 size: 15 residues. CDR1 and CDR2 from the germline V gene are SGHAT and FQNNGV. CDR3 in DNA: TGTGCCAGCAGCCTGGACAGCTCGGTTTCCAACGTCCTGACTTTC. Encoded protein: CASSLDSSVSNVLTF.

The rearrangement joins TRBV7-2 to TRBJ2-7, with D possibly matching TRBD1 (5 bases). The CDR3 extends over 14 amino acids. Between the trimmed V and J ends, which lost 7 bases and 5 bases, there was a span of 18 bases. CDR1 SGHTA and CDR2 FQGNSA come from the germline V gene. The CDR3 loop reads CASNPLGRADEQYF. The CDR3 nucleotides are TGTGCCAGCAACCCCCTCGGCAGGGCAGACGAGCAGTACTTC. The whole variable domain, filled in from reference TRBV7-2 and TRBJ2-7, reads GAGVSQSPSNKVTEKGKDVELRCDPISGHTALYWYRQSLGQGLEFLIYFQGNSAPDKSGLPSDRFSAERTGGSVSTLTIQRTQQEDSAVYLCASNPLGRADEQYFGPGTRLTVT.

The chain combines TRBV19 with TRBJ1-4; D is perhaps TRBD1 (6 bases). Germline V CDR1 and CDR2: LNHDA, SQIVND (reference sequence). The CDR3 contains 17 residues. The germline V and J ends were trimmed by 5 bases and 3 bases, with 19 bases remaining between them. The CDR3 sequence is CASSGKGGRPANEKLFF. The DNA of the CDR3 is TGTGCCAGTAGTGGAAAGGGGGGGCGACCGGCTAATGAAAAACTGTTTTTT.

The chain links TRBV7-9 to TRBJ2-7; D might be TRBD1 (6 bases). V was shortened by 4 bases and J by 4 bases, with 20 bases between the two germline ends. Germline CDR1 is SEHNR and CDR2 is FQNEAQ (reference sequence). CDR3 length: 16 amino acids. The CDR3 DNA reads as TGTGCCAGCAGCTCCCCCGGCGGACAGCAAGGTTACGAGCAGTACTTC. This gives the protein CASSSPGGQQGYEQYF.

The J gene is TRBJ2-5, the V gene TRBV25-1; possible D gene TRBD1, 6 bases. CDR3 length: 14 residues. The germline V gene has CDR1 MGHDK and CDR2 SYGVNS. With 6 bases removed from V and 11 bases from J, the gap between germline ends came to 22 bases. Here the CDR3 DNA reads TGTGCCAGCAGCACGGGACGCGAACCAGGGGAGCAGTACTTC. It codes for CASSTGREPGEQYF.

With regard to this clone: In the same sample, other DNA sequences code for this CDR3. CDR3 DNA sequence: TGCGCCAGCAGCCAAGATAGAAATCAGCCCCAGCATTTT. Amino acid sequence: CASSQDRNQPQHF. The chain links TRBV4-3 to TRBJ1-5, with unresolved D. The CDR3 contains 13 residues. Between the trimmed V and J ends, which lost 0 bases and 4 bases, there was a span of 4 bases. From germline, CDR1 is LGHNA and CDR2 YSLEER.

The J gene is TRBJ1-5, the V gene TRBV19; TRBD1 matches 8 bases. The CDR3 has 15 amino acids. Losses at the gene ends were 4 bases for V and 9 bases for J; bases not matched to a gene: 11. Germline CDR1 and CDR2: LNHDA and SQIVND (reference sequence). The CDR3 bases are TGTGCCAGTAGTAGCGGACAGGGAGGGCAATGGCCCCAGCATTTT. Residues: CASSSGQGGQWPQHF.

In its sample, this clone was seen a few times. DNA of the CDR3: TGCGCCAGCAGCTTGGAGGTAATAGCGGGGGGGCAGGATGAGCAGTTCTTC. It yields the protein CASSLEVIAGGQDEQFF. The gene calls are TRBV5-1 and TRBJ2-1; 11 positions agree with TRBD2. This CDR3 is 17 amino acids long. Germline CDR1 reads SGHRS; CDR2 reads YFSETQ. Trimming cost V 0 bases and J 8 bases; bases outside gene matches: 10. The full variable domain, in which reference TRBV5-1 and TRBJ2-1 provide the parts outside the CDR3, is KAGVTQTPRYLIKTRGQQVTLSCSPISGHRSVSWYQQTPGQGLQFLFEYFSETQRNKGNFPGRFSGRQFSNSRSEMNVSTLELGDSALYLCASSLEVIAGGQDEQFFGPGTRLTVL.

This clone showed up just a few times. V usage is TRBV7-8 and J usage is TRBJ2-3, with TRBD2 matching over 7 bases. V dropped 5 bases and J dropped 2; count of bases not matched to a gene: 7. This CDR3 spans 15 amino acids. The V gene's germline CDR1 is SGHVS and CDR2 FQNEAQ. Here the CDR3 DNA reads TGTGCCAGCAGCGTCCGGGACTACCACACAGATACGCAGTATTTT. The encoded protein is CASSVRDYHTDTQYF.

This chain uses TRBV6-5 with TRBJ2-1, with 13 nucleotides matching TRBD2. The CDR3 length is 16 residues. After removal of 0 bases from V and 9 bases from J, the junction contained 5 bases not matched to a gene. Germline CDR1 reads MNHEY; CDR2 reads SVGAGI. CDR3 amino acids: CASSYSILAGGREQFF. The CDR3 bases are TGTGCCAGCAGTTACTCGATACTAGCGGGGGGGCGTGAGCAGTTCTTC.

The chain carries TRBV9 and TRBJ2-2; 7 bases line up with TRBD1. The J segment lost 0 bases and the V segment lost 3 bases, leaving 5 bases of the junction unmatched. The CDR3 has 16 residues. Per germline, CDR1 SGDLS and CDR2 YYNGEE. This CDR3 reads CASSAAGTANTGELFF. The CDR3 nucleotides are TGTGCCAGCAGCGCAGCCGGGACAGCGAACACCGGGGAGCTGTTTTTT.

The chain recombines TRBV5-4 with TRBJ1-1; 7 bases match TRBD1. The ends lost 4 bases at V and 3 bases at J; junction bases unmatched: 6. CDR3 size: 14 residues. CDR1 is SGHNT and CDR2 is YYREEE in the germline V gene (reference sequence). Here the CDR3 reads CASSGGGLDTEAFF. CDR3 DNA sequence: TGTGCCAGCAGCGGAGGGGGCCTGGACACTGAAGCTTTCTTT.

The chain couples TRBV19 to TRBJ1-2; tentative D call: TRBD1 (6 bases). CDR1 and CDR2 from the germline V gene are LNHDA and SQIVND (reference sequence). V shed 11 bases and J shed 0 bases, with 10 bases lying between them. This CDR3 region has 12 residues. The CDR3 loop is CASRQANYGYTF. CDR3 DNA sequence: TGTGCCTCCAGACAGGCTAACTATGGCTACACCTTC. Full variable domain (remainder filled in from reference TRBV19 and TRBJ1-2): DGGITQSPKYLFRKEGQNVTLSCEQNLNHDAMYWYRQDPGQGLRLIYYSQIVNDFQKGDIAEGYSVSREKKESFPLTVTSAQKNPTAFYLCASRQANYGYTFGSGTRLTVV.

The V call is TRBV18, the J call TRBJ2-7; maybe TRBD2 (6 bases). The germline V and J ends were trimmed by 3 bases and 5 bases, with 17 bases remaining between them. Germline V gene lookup returns CDR1 KGHSH and CDR2 LQKENI. The CDR3 sequence is 15 residues long. The CDR3 reads CASSPQTGERDEQYF. As DNA, the CDR3 is TGTGCCAGCTCACCCCAGACGGGGGAACGTGACGAGCAGTACTTC.

V gene TRBV6-5 combines with J gene TRBJ2-7, with TRBD2 matching over 10 bases. The V segment lost 4 bases and the J segment 11 bases; nucleotides outside the gene matches: 2. Germline lookup yields CDR1 MNHEY and CDR2 SVGAGI. The CDR3 spans 11 residues. The CDR3 bases are TGTGCCAGCAGTTCCGGACTAGCGGAGTACTTC. This translates into CASSSGLAEYF.

The table lists this clone with a few counts. This chain's CDR3 is CASRETANTEAFF. The CDR3, as DNA: TGCGCCAGCAGAGAGACAGCGAACACTGAAGCTTTCTTT. The chain carries TRBV10-2 and TRBJ1-1; TRBD1 is a possible D gene (5 bases). Per the germline V gene, CDR1 is WSHSY and CDR2 is SAAADI. There are 13 residues in the CDR3. Trimming stripped 6 bases from V and 1 base from J, with 9 bases between.

This clone was seen once. This rearrangement joins TRBV27 to TRBJ2-1; 8 bases fit TRBD2. This CDR3 is built from 18 residues. Looked up from germline, CDR1 is MNHEY and CDR2 is SMNVEV (reference sequence). The J segment lost 0 bases and the V segment lost 5 bases, leaving 12 bases of the junction unmatched. CDR3 in amino acids: CASSPFLLAGISYNEQFF. CDR3 nucleotide sequence: TGTGCCAGCAGTCCGTTCCTCTTAGCGGGGATCTCCTACAATGAGCAGTTCTTC.

This chain uses TRBV18 with TRBJ1-1; D is perhaps TRBD1 (5 bases). The V gene's germline CDR1 is KGHSH and CDR2 LQKENI. The CDR3 consists of 14 residues. The V gene lost 4 bases and the J gene lost 6 bases, with 15 bases spanning the gap. This CDR3 reads CASSQTTQGSEAFF. In nucleotides, the CDR3 is TGTGCCAGCTCACAGACAACCCAGGGCTCTGAAGCTTTCTTT.

This chain uses TRBV19 with TRBJ1-2, with D perhaps TRBD1 (6 bases). The CDR3 totals 13 residues. Germline CDR1 and CDR2: LNHDA and SQIVND (reference sequence). V shed 6 bases and J shed 7 bases, with 15 bases lying between them. CDR3: CASRPDSSGGYTF. DNA for the CDR3: TGTGCCAGTAGGCCGGACAGTAGTGGTGGCTACACCTTC. The full variable domain, its missing parts supplied by reference TRBV19 and TRBJ1-2, is DGGITQSPKYLFRKEGQNVTLSCEQNLNHDAMYWYRQDPGQGLRLIYYSQIVNDFQKGDIAEGYSVSREKKESFPLTVTSAQKNPTAFYLCASRPDSSGGYTFGSGTRLTVV.